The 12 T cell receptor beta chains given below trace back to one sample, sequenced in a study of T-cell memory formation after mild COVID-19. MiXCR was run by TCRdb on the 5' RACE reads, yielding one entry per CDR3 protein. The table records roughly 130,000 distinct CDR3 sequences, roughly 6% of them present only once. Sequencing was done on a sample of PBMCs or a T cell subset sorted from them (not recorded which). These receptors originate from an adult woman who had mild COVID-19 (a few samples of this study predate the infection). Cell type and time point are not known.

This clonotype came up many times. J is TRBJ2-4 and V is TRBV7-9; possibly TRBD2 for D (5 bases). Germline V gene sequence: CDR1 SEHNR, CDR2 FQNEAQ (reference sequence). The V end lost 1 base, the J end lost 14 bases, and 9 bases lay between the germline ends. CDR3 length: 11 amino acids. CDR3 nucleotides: TGTGCCAGCAGCTTAGGGGGAGTCAAGTACTTC. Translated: CASSLGGVKYF. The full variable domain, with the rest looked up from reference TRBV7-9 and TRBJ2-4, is DTGVSQNPRHKITKRGQNVTFRCDPISEHNRLYWYRQTLGQGPEFLTYFQNEAQLEKSRLLSDRFSAERPKGSFSTLEIQRTEQGDSAMYLCASSLGGVKYFGAGTRLSVL.

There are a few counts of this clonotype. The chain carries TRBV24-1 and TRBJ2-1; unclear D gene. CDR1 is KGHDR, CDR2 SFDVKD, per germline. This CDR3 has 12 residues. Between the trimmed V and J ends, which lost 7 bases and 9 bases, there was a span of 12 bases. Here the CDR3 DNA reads TGTGCCACCAGCGGTCTCAACGGTGAGCAGTTCTTC. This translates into CATSGLNGEQFF.

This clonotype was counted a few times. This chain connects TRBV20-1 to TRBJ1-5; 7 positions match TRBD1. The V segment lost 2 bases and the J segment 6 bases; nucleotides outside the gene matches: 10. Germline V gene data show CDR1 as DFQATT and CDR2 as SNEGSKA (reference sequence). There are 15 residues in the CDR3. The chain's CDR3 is CSARISRGKGQPQHF. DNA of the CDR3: TGCAGTGCTAGAATCTCCAGGGGGAAGGGTCAGCCCCAGCATTTT.

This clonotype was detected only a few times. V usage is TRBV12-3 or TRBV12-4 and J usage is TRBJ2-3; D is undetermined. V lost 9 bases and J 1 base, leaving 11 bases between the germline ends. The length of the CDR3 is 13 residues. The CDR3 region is CASESRGTDTQYF. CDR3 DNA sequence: TGTGCCAGTGAATCCCGGGGCACAGATACGCAGTATTTT.

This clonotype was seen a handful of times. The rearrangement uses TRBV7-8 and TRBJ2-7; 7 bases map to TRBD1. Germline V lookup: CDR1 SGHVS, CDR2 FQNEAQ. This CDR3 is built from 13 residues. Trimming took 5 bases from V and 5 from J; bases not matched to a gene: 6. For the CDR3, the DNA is TGTGCCAGCAGCACACGACAGGGCCACGAGCAGTACTTC. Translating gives CASSTRQGHEQYF.

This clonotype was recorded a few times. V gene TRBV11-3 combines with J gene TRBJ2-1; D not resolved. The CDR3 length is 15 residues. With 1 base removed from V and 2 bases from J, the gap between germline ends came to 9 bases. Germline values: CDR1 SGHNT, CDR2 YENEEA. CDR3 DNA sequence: TGTGCCAGCAGCTTAGTTGCCATCACCTACAATGAGCAGTTCTTC. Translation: CASSLVAITYNEQFF. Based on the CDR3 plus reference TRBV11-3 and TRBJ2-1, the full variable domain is EAGVVQSPRYKIIEKKQPVAFWCNPISGHNTLYWYLQNLGQGPELLIRYENEEAVDDSQLPKDRFSAERLKGVDSTLKIQPAELGDSAVYLCASSLVAITYNEQFFGPGTRLTVL.

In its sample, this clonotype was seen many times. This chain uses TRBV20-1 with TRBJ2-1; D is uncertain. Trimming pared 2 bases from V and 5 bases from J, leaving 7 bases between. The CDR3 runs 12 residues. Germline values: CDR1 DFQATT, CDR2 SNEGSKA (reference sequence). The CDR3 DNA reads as TGCAGTGCTAGAACCCCCAACAATGAGCAGTTCTTC. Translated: CSARTPNNEQFF.

CDR3 in amino acids: CASSFTDRVSYEQYF. Here the CDR3 DNA reads TGTGCCAGCAGCTTCACGGACAGGGTAAGCTACGAGCAGTACTTC. The rearrangement uses TRBV7-2 and TRBJ2-7, with TRBD1 matching 8 bases. From germline, CDR1 is SGHTA and CDR2 FQGNSA. The V segment lost 3 bases and the J segment 3 bases; nucleotides outside the gene matches: 7. The length of the CDR3 is 15 residues.

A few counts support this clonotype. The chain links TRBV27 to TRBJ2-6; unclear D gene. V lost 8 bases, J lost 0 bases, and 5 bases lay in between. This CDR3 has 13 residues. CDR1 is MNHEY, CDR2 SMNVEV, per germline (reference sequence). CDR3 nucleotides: TGTGCCAGCTCCCACTCTGGGGCCAACGTCCTGACTTTC. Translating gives CASSHSGANVLTF.

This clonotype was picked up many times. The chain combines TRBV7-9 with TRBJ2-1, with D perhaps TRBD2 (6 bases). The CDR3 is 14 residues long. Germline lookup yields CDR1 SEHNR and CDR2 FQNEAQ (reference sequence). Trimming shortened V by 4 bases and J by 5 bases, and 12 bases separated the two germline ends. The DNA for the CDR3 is TGTGCCAGCAGCTCCGGGGGAACCCACAATGAGCAGTTCTTC. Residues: CASSSGGTHNEQFF.

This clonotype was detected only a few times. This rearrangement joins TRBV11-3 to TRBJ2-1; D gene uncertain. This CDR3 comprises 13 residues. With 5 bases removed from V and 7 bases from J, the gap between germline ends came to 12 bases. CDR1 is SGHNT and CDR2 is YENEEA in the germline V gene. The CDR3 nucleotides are TGTGCCAGCAGCGCCTCCTGGGGAAATGAGCAGTTCTTC. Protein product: CASSASWGNEQFF. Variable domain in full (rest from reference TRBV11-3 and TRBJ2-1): EAGVVQSPRYKIIEKKQPVAFWCNPISGHNTLYWYLQNLGQGPELLIRYENEEAVDDSQLPKDRFSAERLKGVDSTLKIQPAELGDSAVYLCASSASWGNEQFFGPGTRLTVL.

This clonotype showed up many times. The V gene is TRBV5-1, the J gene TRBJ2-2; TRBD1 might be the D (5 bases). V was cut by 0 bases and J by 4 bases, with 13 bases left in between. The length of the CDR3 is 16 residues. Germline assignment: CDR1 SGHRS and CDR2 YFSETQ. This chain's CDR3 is CASSLVQGYVTGELFF. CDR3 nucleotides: TGCGCCAGCAGCTTGGTCCAGGGTTACGTCACCGGGGAGCTGTTTTTT.